What follows are 6 T cell receptor beta chains derived from one specimen sequenced in a study of blood T cell repertoires in COVID-19 (dated by TCRdb to 2018 to 2020). Receptors were amplified or captured by the immunoSEQ multiplex PCR assay. The table comes from immuneACCESS by way of TCRdb, which keeps in-frame sequences with V and J called. Part of the clones is missing from these tables; in studies checked, under half for an unresolved V gene and the rest for unknown reasons. The sample table holds about 200,000 clones, of which about 80% were seen once. The leading ten clones occupy roughly 7% of the sample. What was sequenced was PBMCs or T cells enriched from blood (not recorded which). Receptor source: a man aged 40-49 years who had recovered from COVID-19.

The J gene is TRBJ1-2, the V gene TRBV5-6; 10 positions match TRBD1. This CDR3 region has 17 residues. Looked up from germline, CDR1 is SGHDT and CDR2 is YYEEEE. The V and J ends lost 2 bases and 1 base, in that order; junction bases with no gene match: 8. CDR3 sequence reads: CASSFISGTGDNYGYTF. For the CDR3, the DNA is TGTGCCAGCAGCTTCATTAGTGGGACAGGGGATAACTATGGCTACACCTTC.

In nucleotides, the CDR3 is TGTGCCAGTAGTACAGACTATAAAGAGACCCAGTACTTC. This sequence encodes CASSTDYKETQYF. The gene calls are TRBV19 and TRBJ2-5; D is possibly TRBD2 (5 bases). The V end lost 4 bases, the J end lost 3 bases, and 9 bases lay between the germline ends. CDR3 size: 13 residues. The germline V gene encodes CDR1 LNHDA and CDR2 SQIVND (reference sequence). The full variable domain, completed using reference TRBV19 and TRBJ2-5, is DGGITQSPKYLFRKEGQNVTLSCEQNLNHDAMYWYRQDPGQGLRLIYYSQIVNDFQKGDIAEGYSVSREKKESFPLTVTSAQKNPTAFYLCASSTDYKETQYFGPGTRLLVL.

The chain employs TRBV2 and TRBJ2-6; maybe TRBD1 (6 bases). The CDR3 loop spans 15 amino acids. Trimming removed 10 bases at V and 0 bases at J, with 13 bases between. Per the germline V gene, CDR1 is SNHLY and CDR2 is FYNNEI. CDR3 DNA: TGTGCCACCCAGGAAGGGGGCTCTGGGGCCAACGTCCTGACTTTC. This encodes CATQEGGSGANVLTF. The full variable domain, in which reference TRBV2 and TRBJ2-6 provide the parts outside the CDR3, is EPEVTQTPSHQVTQMGQEVILRCVPISNHLYFYWYRQILGQKVEFLVSFYNNEISEKSEIFDDQFSVERPDGSNFTLKIRSTKLEDSAMYFCATQEGGSGANVLTFGAGSRLTVL.

The chain joins TRBV5-1 to TRBJ1-3; weak D call: TRBD1 (6 bases). Germline values: CDR1 SGHRS, CDR2 YFSETQ. Between the trimmed V and J ends, which lost 0 bases and 0 bases, there was a span of 13 bases. The CDR3 runs to 17 residues. Here the CDR3 reads CASSLDWTVNSGNTIYF. The DNA for the CDR3 is TGCGCCAGCAGCTTGGATTGGACAGTGAACTCTGGAAACACCATATATTTT.

The CDR3 protein is CASSQDKVRNSGNTIYF. Written as DNA, the CDR3 is TGTGCCAGCAGCCAAGATAAAGTGAGAAACTCTGGAAACACCATATATTTT. V is TRBV4-2 and J is TRBJ1-3; unclear D gene. This CDR3 region has 17 residues. Trimming cost V 0 bases and J 0 bases, with 12 bases left between them. The germline V gene has CDR1 LGHNA and CDR2 YNFKEQ.

This chain links TRBV21-1 with TRBJ1-1. TRBV21-1 is a pseudogene. The CDR3 loop spans 12 amino acids. CDR3 region: CASSKARRGLFF. The CDR3 DNA follows: TGTGCCAGCAGCAAAGCTCGAAGAGGCTTATTCTTT.